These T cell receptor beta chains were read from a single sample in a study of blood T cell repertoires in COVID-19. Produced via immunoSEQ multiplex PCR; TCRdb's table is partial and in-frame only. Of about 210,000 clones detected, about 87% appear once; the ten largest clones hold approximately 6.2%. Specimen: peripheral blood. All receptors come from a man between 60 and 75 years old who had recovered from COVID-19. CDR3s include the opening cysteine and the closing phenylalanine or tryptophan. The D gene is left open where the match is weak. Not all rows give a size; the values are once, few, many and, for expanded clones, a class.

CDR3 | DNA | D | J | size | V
CASDLPGQENTEAFF | TGTGCCAGTGATTTGCCGGGACAGGAGAACACTGAAGCTTTCTTT | TRBD1 | TRBJ1-1 | - | TRBV7-2
CASSVSSTDTQYF | TGTGCCAGCAGTGTTTCTAGCACAGATACGCAGTATTTT | - | TRBJ2-3 | - | TRBV2
CASRTSGEYNEQFF | TGTGCCAGCAGGACTAGCGGGGAATACAATGAGCAGTTCTTC | TRBD2 | TRBJ2-1 | - | TRBV6-6
CASSSHRDTQYF | TGCGCCAGCAGCTCCCACAGGGATACGCAGTATTTT | - | TRBJ2-3 | - | TRBV5-1
CASSLAGQGVETQYF | TGCGCCAGCAGCTTGGCCGGACAGGGAGTCGAGACCCAGTACTTC | TRBD1 | TRBJ2-5 | - | TRBV5-1
CASSLGQLGNQPQHF | TGTGCCAGCAGCTTGGGACAGTTAGGCAATCAGCCCCAGCATTTT | TRBD1 | TRBJ1-5 | - | TRBV11-2
CATSDPSFSGSSTSTDTQYF | TGTGCCACCAGTGACCCCTCCTTCAGCGGGAGTTCCACTAGCACAGATACGCAGTATTTT | TRBD2 | TRBJ2-3 | - | TRBV24-1
CASSLVPSGGTNTGELFF | TGTGCCAGCAGCTTAGTTCCTAGCGGGGGGACGAACACCGGGGAGCTGTTTTTT | TRBD2 | TRBJ2-2 | once | TRBV13
CASSLGRASTDTQYF | TGTGCCAGCAGCTTAGGGCGGGCCAGCACAGATACGCAGTATTTT | - | TRBJ2-3 | - | TRBV11-2
CASSLTGGETEAFF | TGTGCCAGCTCACTTACAGGGGGGGAAACTGAAGCTTTCTTT | TRBD1 | TRBJ1-1 | - | TRBV18
CASSQVNVPERAFF | TGTGCCAGCAGCCAAGTTAATGTTCCGGAGCGAGCTTTCTTT | - | TRBJ1-1 | - | TRBV14
CAWKVEEKLFF | TGTGCCTGGAAAGTTGAGGAAAAACTGTTTTTT | - | TRBJ1-4 | - | TRBV30
CASSTLRGSGEKLFF | TGTGCCAGTAGTACCCTACGGGGAAGTGGGGAAAAACTGTTTTTT | - | TRBJ1-4 | - | TRBV19